This TCR beta chain stems from a study of shared clonotypes between healthy human individuals. For the study at large: Researchers assigned three CD4 naive, three CD4 memory, two CD8 naive and one CD8 memory plate to each donor. Study-wide results and caveats: Few donors restricted represented genetic and exposure-history diversity. The study's rarefaction showed incomplete sorted-subset sequencing despite large depth.

The germline CDR1 and CDR2 sequences are SGHRS and YFSETQ. The CDR3 runs 15 residues. V lost 4 bases and J lost 3, with 16 bases in between. Donors had no recently reported acute infections or vaccinations and were HIV-negative. As regards this clone: The antigen is unknown.

Repertoires were generated with immunoSEQ multiplex PCR, while TCRdb's copy carries only in-frame clones and drops some. The table lists about 1 million clones, about 75% of them singletons, with approximately 1.5% in the top ten. The sequence came from a man between 18 and 29 years old in good health. J is TRBJ1-1 and V is TRBV5-1, with a possible D match to TRBD1 (6 bases). Sequences were obtained from memory CD4+ T cells sorted from blood. Subset described: CD45RA-negative fraction. The DNA for the CDR3 is TGCGCCAGCAGCCCGCGGACAGTCTCGGACACTGAAGCTTTCTTT. Protein: CASSPRTVSDTEAFF.